The present entry profiles one TCR beta chain with its context. What it binds is unknown. TCRdb's copy holds only in-frame clones and misses some; the assay was immunoSEQ multiplex PCR. There are thousands of clones in the sample; 69% occur only once, and roughly 30% lies in the top ten. This sample stems from a study of CD4+ T cells in melanoma. Overall study results and limits: Diverse differentiation states were reported for melanoma neoantigen-specific CD4+ T cells.

There are 14 residues in the CDR3. Trimming removed 2 bases from V and 8 bases from J, with 13 bases in between. Germline CDR1 is LNHNV and CDR2 is YYDKDF (reference sequence). V is TRBV15 and J is TRBJ2-1; D not certain. The sample comprised cells from a culture (not recorded whether cultured in vitro). The origin of this receptor is a human donor with melanoma. This chain's CDR3 is CATSRLSTLDEQFF. CDR3 coding DNA: TGTGCCACCAGCAGACTCTCTACTTTGGATGAGCAGTTCTTC.